These T cell receptor beta chains were read from a single sample in a study of blood T cell repertoires in COVID-19. The table came from immunoSEQ multiplex PCR; TCRdb's copy has only in-frame clones and leaves some out. The sample records 90,000 to 120,000 clones, roughly 80% being singletons. The sample taken for sequencing was peripheral blood. The receptors here all came from a man aged 55 to 70 with acute or convalescent COVID-19. CDR3s include the opening cysteine and the closing phenylalanine or tryptophan. The order of the fields is CDR3 DNA, CDR3 protein, clone size, D gene, V gene, J gene. A D gene is named only where the DNA matches it firmly. The size entry is marked missing in some rows and otherwise reads once, few, many or a size class.

cdr3_nt: TGTGCCAGCAGCCCTCGACTAGCGGGAGTGGCAGCCGGGGAGCTGTTTTTT; cdr3_aa: CASSPRLAGVAAGELFF; clone_size: once; d_call: TRBD2; v_call: TRBV3-1/TRBV3-2; j_call: TRBJ2-2
cdr3_nt: TGTGCCAGCAGCCTGGTCGGGGGCACAGATACGCAGTATTTT; cdr3_aa: CASSLVGGTDTQYF; clone_size: .; d_call: .; v_call: TRBV3-1/TRBV3-2; j_call: TRBJ2-3
cdr3_nt: TGTGCCAGCAGTGAAGCGCTTGGGACATACGTTTCAGAGACCCAGTACTTC; cdr3_aa: CASSEALGTYVSETQYF; clone_size: once; d_call: .; v_call: TRBV6-1; j_call: TRBJ2-5
cdr3_nt: TGTGCCAGCAGCTTAGGCGGGGGGGAAAACATTCAGTACTTC; cdr3_aa: CASSLGGGENIQYF; clone_size: .; d_call: TRBD2; v_call: TRBV7-2; j_call: TRBJ2-4
cdr3_nt: TGTGCCAGCAGCTCCTACCTCGAGAACACCGGGGAGCTGTTTTTT; cdr3_aa: CASSSYLENTGELFF; clone_size: .; d_call: .; v_call: TRBV11-3; j_call: TRBJ2-2
cdr3_nt: TGTGCCAGCAGCGCGGGGACAGGCACTGAAGCTTTCTTT; cdr3_aa: CASSAGTGTEAFF; clone_size: few; d_call: TRBD1; v_call: TRBV2; j_call: TRBJ1-1
cdr3_nt: TGTGCCAGCAGCGGGTCGGCGAACACTGAAGCTTTCTTT; cdr3_aa: CASSGSANTEAFF; clone_size: .; d_call: .; v_call: TRBV2; j_call: TRBJ1-1
cdr3_nt: TGCGCCAGCAGTGATGGCAGTTGGGGGACATACCCAGATACGCAGTATTTT; cdr3_aa: CASSDGSWGTYPDTQYF; clone_size: few; d_call: .; v_call: TRBV10-1; j_call: TRBJ2-3
cdr3_nt: TGTGCCAGCAGTCCCCCCCCGGAGGAACTTAGCACAGATACGCAGTATTTT; cdr3_aa: CASSPPPEELSTDTQYF; clone_size: .; d_call: .; v_call: TRBV28; j_call: TRBJ2-3
cdr3_nt: TGTGCCAGCAGTGATCCGGGGGGAGGCCAAGAGACCCAGTACTTC; cdr3_aa: CASSDPGGGQETQYF; clone_size: .; d_call: TRBD2; v_call: TRBV2; j_call: TRBJ2-5
cdr3_nt: TGTGCCAGCAGTTACTCGAAAGCGGGAGAGGGGAATGAGCAGTTCTTC; cdr3_aa: CASSYSKAGEGNEQFF; clone_size: .; d_call: TRBD2; v_call: TRBV6-5; j_call: TRBJ2-1
cdr3_nt: TGTGCCAGCAGCACCGGAGGGACAGATACGCAGTATTTT; cdr3_aa: CASSTGGTDTQYF; clone_size: few; d_call: .; v_call: TRBV5-4; j_call: TRBJ2-3
cdr3_nt: TGTGCCAGCAGCTTAGAGACACCGATCTATGGCTACACCTTC; cdr3_aa: CASSLETPIYGYTF; clone_size: .; d_call: .; v_call: TRBV11-2; j_call: TRBJ1-2
cdr3_nt: TGTGCCACCAGAGACCCCGGGAGCTCCTACAATGAGCAGTTCTTC; cdr3_aa: CATRDPGSSYNEQFF; clone_size: .; d_call: .; v_call: TRBV15; j_call: TRBJ2-1
cdr3_nt: TGCGCCAGCAGTGAGAGGCAGGACGAGCAGTACTTC; cdr3_aa: CASSERQDEQYF; clone_size: .; d_call: .; v_call: TRBV10-1; j_call: TRBJ2-7
cdr3_nt: TGTGCCAGTAGTACCCGCAATGAGCAGTTCTTC; cdr3_aa: CASSTRNEQFF; clone_size: .; d_call: .; v_call: TRBV19; j_call: TRBJ2-1
cdr3_nt: TGTGCTAGTGGTTTGGAGTGGCAGGGAGAGACCCAGTACTTC; cdr3_aa: CASGLEWQGETQYF; clone_size: few; d_call: .; v_call: TRBV12-5; j_call: TRBJ2-5
cdr3_nt: TGTGCCATCAGTGAGTACCAGCGGGGGACCTACGAGCAGTACTTC; cdr3_aa: CAISEYQRGTYEQYF; clone_size: once; d_call: TRBD2; v_call: TRBV10-3; j_call: TRBJ2-7
cdr3_nt: TGTGCCAGCAGTGACCAGGTCGCAAACACCATATATTTT; cdr3_aa: CASSDQVANTIYF; clone_size: .; d_call: .; v_call: TRBV2; j_call: TRBJ1-3
cdr3_nt: TGTGCCAGCAGCCCCCTCGCCAGCTCCTACAATGAGCAGTTCTTC; cdr3_aa: CASSPLASSYNEQFF; clone_size: .; d_call: .; v_call: TRBV14; j_call: TRBJ2-1
cdr3_nt: TGTGCCATCAATCCAAAAGACTCCTTATTGGGGGAGCTGTTTTTT; cdr3_aa: CAINPKDSLLGELFF; clone_size: .; d_call: .; v_call: TRBV10-3; j_call: TRBJ2-2
cdr3_nt: TGTGCCAGCAGTTTTATTTGGGCCGGCTACACCTTC; cdr3_aa: CASSFIWAGYTF; clone_size: .; d_call: .; v_call: TRBV28; j_call: TRBJ1-2
cdr3_nt: TGTGCCAGCAGCTCCAACAATGAGCAGTTCTTC; cdr3_aa: CASSSNNEQFF; clone_size: .; d_call: .; v_call: TRBV5-6; j_call: TRBJ2-1
cdr3_nt: TGTGCCAGCAGACTAGCCGACGAGCAGTACTTC; cdr3_aa: CASRLADEQYF; clone_size: .; d_call: .; v_call: TRBV2; j_call: TRBJ2-7
cdr3_nt: TGTGCCAGCAGTTTAGGGGACAGGGTCAAGTACTTC; cdr3_aa: CASSLGDRVKYF; clone_size: .; d_call: TRBD1; v_call: TRBV12-3/TRBV12-4; j_call: TRBJ2-4
cdr3_nt: TGTGCCACCAGTGATCCGGGACAGGCCGTTGGCTACACCTTC; cdr3_aa: CATSDPGQAVGYTF; clone_size: once; d_call: TRBD1; v_call: TRBV24-1; j_call: TRBJ1-2
cdr3_nt: TGTGCCAGCAGTTACTTGGGCCCCCCAGGCAATGAGCAGTTCTTC; cdr3_aa: CASSYLGPPGNEQFF; clone_size: .; d_call: .; v_call: TRBV6-5; j_call: TRBJ2-1
cdr3_nt: TGTGCCAGCAGCCACAACAGGAACCCGGGCGACGAGCAGTACTTC; cdr3_aa: CASSHNRNPGDEQYF; clone_size: once; d_call: .; v_call: TRBV5-4; j_call: TRBJ2-7
cdr3_nt: TGTGCCAGCAGCCGGGACAGGGGAAACACTGAAGCTTTCTTT; cdr3_aa: CASSRDRGNTEAFF; clone_size: .; d_call: TRBD1; v_call: TRBV6-2/TRBV6-3; j_call: TRBJ1-1
cdr3_nt: TGTGCCAGCGGGACAGGGAGGACTAGAAACACCATATATTTT; cdr3_aa: CASGTGRTRNTIYF; clone_size: .; d_call: TRBD1; v_call: TRBV5-4; j_call: TRBJ1-3
cdr3_nt: TGTGCCAGTAGCGGGCAGGGATGGAATGGCTACACCTTC; cdr3_aa: CASSGQGWNGYTF; clone_size: once; d_call: .; v_call: TRBV19; j_call: TRBJ1-2
cdr3_nt: TGCAGCGTTGTAAACCTCGGAGGGGCTGGGAAGACCCAGTACTTC; cdr3_aa: CSVVNLGGAGKTQYF; clone_size: once; d_call: .; v_call: TRBV29-1; j_call: TRBJ2-5
cdr3_nt: TGTGCTAGCAGCTTAGCTAGCGGGAGCGTCGAGACCCAGTACTTC; cdr3_aa: CASSLASGSVETQYF; clone_size: .; d_call: TRBD2; v_call: TRBV7-7; j_call: TRBJ2-5
cdr3_nt: TGTGCCTCAGGATCTTACACCGGGGAGCTGTTTTTT; cdr3_aa: CASGSYTGELFF; clone_size: once; d_call: .; v_call: TRBV24-1; j_call: TRBJ2-2
cdr3_nt: TGTGCCAGCAGTTTCGTTAGCGGGAGGGGGAACACCGGGGAGCTGTTTTTT; cdr3_aa: CASSFVSGRGNTGELFF; clone_size: .; d_call: TRBD2; v_call: TRBV28; j_call: TRBJ2-2
cdr3_nt: TGTGCCAGCAGTTACGGCGGGGGCGACACAGATACGCAGTATTTT; cdr3_aa: CASSYGGGDTDTQYF; clone_size: .; d_call: .; v_call: TRBV6-6; j_call: TRBJ2-3
cdr3_nt: TGTGCCAGCGGGACAGGGAATGAAAAACTGTTTTTT; cdr3_aa: CASGTGNEKLFF; clone_size: once; d_call: TRBD1; v_call: TRBV12-3/TRBV12-4; j_call: TRBJ1-4
cdr3_nt: TGCAGTGCCACAGGGGACTATGGCTACACCTTC; cdr3_aa: CSATGDYGYTF; clone_size: .; d_call: TRBD1; v_call: TRBV20-1; j_call: TRBJ1-2
cdr3_nt: TGTGCCAGCAGCCCAGACAGAAACTATGGCTACACCTTC; cdr3_aa: CASSPDRNYGYTF; clone_size: .; d_call: .; v_call: TRBV7-8; j_call: TRBJ1-2
cdr3_nt: TGCAGCGTTGGATTAAGCGGGATACCCGGTGAGCAGTTCTTC; cdr3_aa: CSVGLSGIPGEQFF; clone_size: .; d_call: TRBD2; v_call: TRBV29-1; j_call: TRBJ2-1
cdr3_nt: TGCAGCGTTGAAGTCGCAGGGGGCTCTGGCTACACCTTC; cdr3_aa: CSVEVAGGSGYTF; clone_size: .; d_call: TRBD1; v_call: TRBV29-1; j_call: TRBJ1-2
cdr3_nt: TGCGCCAGCAGCTTGGGATCTAGCGGGAATTTAAGGGAGCTGTTTTTT; cdr3_aa: CASSLGSSGNLRELFF; clone_size: .; d_call: TRBD2; v_call: TRBV5-1; j_call: TRBJ2-2
cdr3_nt: TGTGCCAGCAGTTTACGTCGGGAGCAGTTCTTC; cdr3_aa: CASSLRREQFF; clone_size: .; d_call: .; v_call: TRBV28; j_call: TRBJ2-1
cdr3_nt: TGCAGCGCCCGGGGGAGTGTAAACCAAGAGACCCAGTACTTC; cdr3_aa: CSARGSVNQETQYF; clone_size: .; d_call: .; v_call: TRBV29-1; j_call: TRBJ2-5
cdr3_nt: TGTGCCACCCTCACAGGGGACTGCTCTGGAAACACCATATATTTT; cdr3_aa: CATLTGDCSGNTIYF; clone_size: once; d_call: TRBD1; v_call: TRBV24-1; j_call: TRBJ1-3
cdr3_nt: TGTGCCAGCAGTCCCCATAGTAGACTCTACGAGCAGTACTTC; cdr3_aa: CASSPHSRLYEQYF; clone_size: .; d_call: .; v_call: TRBV27; j_call: TRBJ2-7
cdr3_nt: TGTGCCAGCAGTGAGATCGGTGGCTACACCTTC; cdr3_aa: CASSEIGGYTF; clone_size: once; d_call: .; v_call: TRBV6-1; j_call: TRBJ1-2
cdr3_nt: TGTGCCAGCAGTCGACAGGCAAATCAGCCCCAGCATTTT; cdr3_aa: CASSRQANQPQHF; clone_size: .; d_call: .; v_call: TRBV28; j_call: TRBJ1-5
cdr3_nt: TGTGCCAGCAGTTACCCCCTATCTAGCACAGATACGCAGTATTTT; cdr3_aa: CASSYPLSSTDTQYF; clone_size: many; d_call: .; v_call: TRBV6-5; j_call: TRBJ2-3
cdr3_nt: TGTGCCAGCAGCCAAGTTCGGGTTGAAAAACTGTTTTTT; cdr3_aa: CASSQVRVEKLFF; clone_size: .; d_call: .; v_call: TRBV14; j_call: TRBJ1-4
cdr3_nt: TGTGCCAGCAGTGAATTGTACAGAACCACTGAAGCTTTCTTT; cdr3_aa: CASSELYRTTEAFF; clone_size: .; d_call: .; v_call: TRBV6-1; j_call: TRBJ1-1
cdr3_nt: TGTGCCAGCAGCGTAGGCGGGAGCCAAGAGACCCAGTACTTC; cdr3_aa: CASSVGGSQETQYF; clone_size: .; d_call: TRBD2; v_call: TRBV9; j_call: TRBJ2-5
cdr3_nt: TGTGCCAGCAGTCAACTAGCTTTTGAGCAGTTCTTC; cdr3_aa: CASSQLAFEQFF; clone_size: .; d_call: .; v_call: TRBV28; j_call: TRBJ2-1
cdr3_nt: TGTGCCAGCAGCTCCCAAAAGAGAGCCACTGAAGCTTTCTTT; cdr3_aa: CASSSQKRATEAFF; clone_size: .; d_call: .; v_call: TRBV7-2; j_call: TRBJ1-1